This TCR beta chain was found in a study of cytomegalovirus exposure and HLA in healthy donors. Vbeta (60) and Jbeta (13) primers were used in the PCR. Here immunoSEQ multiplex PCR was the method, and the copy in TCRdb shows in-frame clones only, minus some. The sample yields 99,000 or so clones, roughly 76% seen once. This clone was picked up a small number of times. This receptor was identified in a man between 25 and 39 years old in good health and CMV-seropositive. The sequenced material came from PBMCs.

The CDR3 spells CASSPSRLAGYNEQFF. The CDR3 nucleotides are TGTGCCAGCAGCCCTAGTCGGCTAGCGGGATACAATGAGCAGTTCTTC. The rearrangement uses TRBV7-8 and TRBJ2-1; 9 bases are a match to TRBD2. Germline lookup yields CDR1 SGHVS and CDR2 FQNEAQ. After removal of 5 bases from V and 4 bases from J, the junction contained 9 bases not matched to a gene. CDR3 length: 16 residues.